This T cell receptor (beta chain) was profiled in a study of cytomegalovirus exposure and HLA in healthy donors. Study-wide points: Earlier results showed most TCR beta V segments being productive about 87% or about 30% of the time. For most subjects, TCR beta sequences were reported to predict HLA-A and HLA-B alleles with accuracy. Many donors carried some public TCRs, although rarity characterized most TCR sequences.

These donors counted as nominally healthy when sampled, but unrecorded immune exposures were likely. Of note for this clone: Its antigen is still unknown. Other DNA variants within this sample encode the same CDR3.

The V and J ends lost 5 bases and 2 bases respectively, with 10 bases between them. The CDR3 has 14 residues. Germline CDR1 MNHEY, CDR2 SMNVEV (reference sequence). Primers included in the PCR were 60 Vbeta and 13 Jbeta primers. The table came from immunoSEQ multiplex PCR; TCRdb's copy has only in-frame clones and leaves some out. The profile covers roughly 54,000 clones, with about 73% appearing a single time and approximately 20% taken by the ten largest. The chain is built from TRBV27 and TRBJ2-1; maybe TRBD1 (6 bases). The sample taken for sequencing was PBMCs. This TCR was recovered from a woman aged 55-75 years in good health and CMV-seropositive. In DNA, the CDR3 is TGTGCCAGCAGTCCTGGGACAACCTACAATGAGCAGTTCTTC. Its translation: CASSPGTTYNEQFF.